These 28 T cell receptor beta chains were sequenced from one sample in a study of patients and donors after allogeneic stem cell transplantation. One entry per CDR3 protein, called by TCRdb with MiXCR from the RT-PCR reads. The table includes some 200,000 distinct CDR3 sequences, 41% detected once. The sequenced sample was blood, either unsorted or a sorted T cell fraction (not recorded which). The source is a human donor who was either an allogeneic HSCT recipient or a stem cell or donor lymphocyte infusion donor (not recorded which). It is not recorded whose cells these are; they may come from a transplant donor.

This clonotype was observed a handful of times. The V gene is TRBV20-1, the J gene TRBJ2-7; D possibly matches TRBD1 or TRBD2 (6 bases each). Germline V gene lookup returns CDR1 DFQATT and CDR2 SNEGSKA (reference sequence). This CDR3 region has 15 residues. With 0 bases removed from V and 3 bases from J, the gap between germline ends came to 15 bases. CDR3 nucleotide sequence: TGCAGTGCTAGAGATGTGGGGGGCCGGTTCTACGAGCAGTACTTC. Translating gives CSARDVGGRFYEQYF.

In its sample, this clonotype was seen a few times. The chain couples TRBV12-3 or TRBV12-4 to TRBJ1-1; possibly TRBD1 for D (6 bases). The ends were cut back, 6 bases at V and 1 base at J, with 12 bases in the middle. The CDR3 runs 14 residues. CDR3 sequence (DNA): TGTGCCAGCAGCCCGGGACACCAGAACACTGAAGCTTTCTTT. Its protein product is CASSPGHQNTEAFF.

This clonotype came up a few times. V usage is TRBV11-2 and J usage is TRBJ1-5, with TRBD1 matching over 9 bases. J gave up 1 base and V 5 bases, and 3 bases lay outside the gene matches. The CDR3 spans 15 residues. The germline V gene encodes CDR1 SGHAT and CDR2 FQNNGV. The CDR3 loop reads CASSPGQGSNQPQHF. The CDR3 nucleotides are TGTGCCAGCAGCCCGGGACAGGGAAGCAATCAGCCCCAGCATTTT.

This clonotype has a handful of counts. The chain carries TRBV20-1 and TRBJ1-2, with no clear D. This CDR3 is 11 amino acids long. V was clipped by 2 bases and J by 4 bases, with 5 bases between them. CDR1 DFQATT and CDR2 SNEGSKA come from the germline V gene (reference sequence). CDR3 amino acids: CSARQSYGYTF. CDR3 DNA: TGCAGTGCTAGACAGAGCTATGGCTACACCTTC.

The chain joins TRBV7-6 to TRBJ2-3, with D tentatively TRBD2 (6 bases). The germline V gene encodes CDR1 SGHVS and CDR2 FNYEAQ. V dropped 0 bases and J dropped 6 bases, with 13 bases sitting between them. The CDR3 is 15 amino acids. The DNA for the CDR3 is TGTGCCAGCAGCTTAGCGGGAGGCTCGCCGGATACGCAGTATTTT. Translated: CASSLAGGSPDTQYF.

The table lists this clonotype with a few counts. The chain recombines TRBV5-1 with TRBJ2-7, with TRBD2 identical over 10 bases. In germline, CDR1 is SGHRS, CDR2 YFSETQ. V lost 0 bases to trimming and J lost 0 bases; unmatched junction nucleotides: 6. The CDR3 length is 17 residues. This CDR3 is CASSLVASGSNSYEQYF. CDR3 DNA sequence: TGCGCCAGCAGCTTGGTGGCTAGCGGGAGCAACTCCTACGAGCAGTACTTC. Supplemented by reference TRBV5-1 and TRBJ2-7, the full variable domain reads KAGVTQTPRYLIKTRGQQVTLSCSPISGHRSVSWYQQTPGQGLQFLFEYFSETQRNKGNFPGRFSGRQFSNSRSEMNVSTLELGDSALYLCASSLVASGSNSYEQYFGPGTRLTVT.

The CDR3 coding sequence is TGTGCCAGCACCACTTTGCCCACCCCGGACACCGGGGAGCTGTTTTTT. As protein: CASTTLPTPDTGELFF. The chain uses TRBV12-3 or TRBV12-4 and TRBJ2-2; D remains unclear. Trimming stripped 7 bases from V and 3 bases from J, with 18 bases between. This CDR3 comprises 16 residues.

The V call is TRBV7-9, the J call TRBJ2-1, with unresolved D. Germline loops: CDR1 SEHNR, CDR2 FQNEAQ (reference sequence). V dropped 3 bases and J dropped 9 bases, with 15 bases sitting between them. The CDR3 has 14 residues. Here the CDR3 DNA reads TGTGCCAGCAGCTTGACGCTAGAACTCACTGAGCAGTTCTTC. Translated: CASSLTLELTEQFF.

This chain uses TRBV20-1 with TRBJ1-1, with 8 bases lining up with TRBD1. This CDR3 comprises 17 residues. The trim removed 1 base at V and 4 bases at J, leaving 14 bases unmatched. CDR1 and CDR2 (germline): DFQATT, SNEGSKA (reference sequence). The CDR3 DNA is TGCAGTGCTAGAGGTCGGCAGGGGGCTGGGTATATCACTGAAGCTTTCTTT. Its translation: CSARGRQGAGYITEAFF.

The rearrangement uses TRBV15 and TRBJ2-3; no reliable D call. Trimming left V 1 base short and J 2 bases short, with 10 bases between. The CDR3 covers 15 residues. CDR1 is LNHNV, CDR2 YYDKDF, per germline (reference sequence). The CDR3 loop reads CATSRVNPNTDTQYF. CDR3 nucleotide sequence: TGTGCCACCAGCAGAGTTAACCCTAACACAGATACGCAGTATTTT.

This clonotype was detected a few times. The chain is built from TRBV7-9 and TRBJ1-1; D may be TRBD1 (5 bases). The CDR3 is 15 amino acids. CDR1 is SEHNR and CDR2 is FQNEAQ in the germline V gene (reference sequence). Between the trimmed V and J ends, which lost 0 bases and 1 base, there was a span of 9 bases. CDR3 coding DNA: TGTGCCAGCAGCTTAGCGGGACGTCGGAACACTGAAGCTTTCTTT. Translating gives CASSLAGRRNTEAFF.

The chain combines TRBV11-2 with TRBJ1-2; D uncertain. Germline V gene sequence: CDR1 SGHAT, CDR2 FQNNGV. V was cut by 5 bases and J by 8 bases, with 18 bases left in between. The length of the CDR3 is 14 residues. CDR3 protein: CASSPVKRARGYTF. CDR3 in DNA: TGTGCCAGCAGCCCTGTTAAGAGGGCGCGGGGCTACACCTTC.

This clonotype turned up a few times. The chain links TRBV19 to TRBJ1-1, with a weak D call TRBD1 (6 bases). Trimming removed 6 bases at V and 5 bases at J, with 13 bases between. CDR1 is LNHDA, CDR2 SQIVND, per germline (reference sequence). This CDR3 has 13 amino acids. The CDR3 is CASSRGRGTEAFF. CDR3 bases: TGTGCCAGTAGCCGGGGGCGCGGGACTGAAGCTTTCTTT.

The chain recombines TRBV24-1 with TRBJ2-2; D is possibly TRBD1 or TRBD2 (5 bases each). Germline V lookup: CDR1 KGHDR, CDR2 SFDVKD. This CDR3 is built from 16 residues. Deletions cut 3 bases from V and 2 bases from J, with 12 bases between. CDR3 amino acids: CATSDPLRGNTGELFF. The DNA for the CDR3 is TGTGCCACCAGTGATCCCCTGAGGGGAAACACCGGGGAGCTGTTTTTT.

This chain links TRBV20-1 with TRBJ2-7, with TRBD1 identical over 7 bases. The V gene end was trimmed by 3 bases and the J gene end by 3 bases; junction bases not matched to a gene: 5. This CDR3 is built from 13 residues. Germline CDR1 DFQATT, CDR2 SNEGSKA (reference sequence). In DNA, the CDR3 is TGCAGTGCTAGTCAGGACAGGATCTACGAGCAGTACTTC. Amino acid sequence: CSASQDRIYEQYF.

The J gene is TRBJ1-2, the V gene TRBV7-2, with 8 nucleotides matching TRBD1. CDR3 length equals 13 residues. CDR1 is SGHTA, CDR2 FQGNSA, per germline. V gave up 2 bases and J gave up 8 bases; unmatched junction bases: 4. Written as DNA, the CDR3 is TGTGCCAGCAGCTTACGGGGACAGGAGGGCTACACCTTC. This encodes CASSLRGQEGYTF. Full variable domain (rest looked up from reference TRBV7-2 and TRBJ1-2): GAGVSQSPSNKVTEKGKDVELRCDPISGHTALYWYRQSLGQGLEFLIYFQGNSAPDKSGLPSDRFSAERTGGSVSTLTIQRTQQEDSAVYLCASSLRGQEGYTFGSGTRLTVV.

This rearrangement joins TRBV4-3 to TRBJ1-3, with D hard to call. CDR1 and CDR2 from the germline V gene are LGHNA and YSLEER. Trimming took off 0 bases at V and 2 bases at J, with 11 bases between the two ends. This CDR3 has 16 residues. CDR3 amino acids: CASSQDLALTGNTIYF. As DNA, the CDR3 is TGCGCCAGCAGCCAAGACCTGGCTCTAACTGGAAACACCATATATTTT.

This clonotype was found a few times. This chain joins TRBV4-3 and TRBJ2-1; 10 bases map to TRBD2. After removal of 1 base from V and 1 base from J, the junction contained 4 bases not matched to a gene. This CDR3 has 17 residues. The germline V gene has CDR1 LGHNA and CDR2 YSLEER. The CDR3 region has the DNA TGCGCCAGCAGCCAAGCTACTAGCGGGGCATCCTACAATGAGCAGTTCTTC. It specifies CASSQATSGASYNEQFF.

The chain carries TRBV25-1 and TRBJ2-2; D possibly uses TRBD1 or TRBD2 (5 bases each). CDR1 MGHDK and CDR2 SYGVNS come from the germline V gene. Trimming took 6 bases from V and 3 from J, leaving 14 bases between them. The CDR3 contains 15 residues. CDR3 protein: CASSPMGVDTGELFF. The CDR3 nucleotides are TGTGCCAGCAGCCCTATGGGGGTTGACACCGGGGAGCTGTTTTTT.

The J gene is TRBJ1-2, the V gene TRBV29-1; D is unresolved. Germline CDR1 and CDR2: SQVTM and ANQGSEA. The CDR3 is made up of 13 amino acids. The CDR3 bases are TGCAGTGCCCATTGGTTAGACCCCTATGGCTACACCTTC. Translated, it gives CSAHWLDPYGYTF.

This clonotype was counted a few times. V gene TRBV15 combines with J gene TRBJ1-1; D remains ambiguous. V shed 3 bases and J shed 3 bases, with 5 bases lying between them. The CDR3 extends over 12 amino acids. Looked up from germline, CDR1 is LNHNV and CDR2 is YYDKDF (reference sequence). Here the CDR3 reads CATSSYDTEAFF. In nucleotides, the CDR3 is TGTGCCACCAGCAGTTACGACACTGAAGCTTTCTTT.

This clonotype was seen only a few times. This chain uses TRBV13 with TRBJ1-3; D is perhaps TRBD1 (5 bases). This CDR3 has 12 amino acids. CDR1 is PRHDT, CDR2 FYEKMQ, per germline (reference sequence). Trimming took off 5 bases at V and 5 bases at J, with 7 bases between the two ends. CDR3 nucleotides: TGTGCCAGCAGCCCAGGGAGAAACACCATATATTTT. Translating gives CASSPGRNTIYF.

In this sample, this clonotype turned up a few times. CDR3 nucleotide sequence: TGTGCCAGTAGTATAGGTCCGAACACCGGGGAGCTGTTTTTT. It specifies CASSIGPNTGELFF. The gene calls are TRBV19 and TRBJ2-2, with D uncertain. CDR1 and CDR2 (germline): LNHDA, SQIVND (reference sequence). V was shortened by 1 base and J by 0 bases, with 3 bases between the two germline ends. This CDR3 contains 14 residues.

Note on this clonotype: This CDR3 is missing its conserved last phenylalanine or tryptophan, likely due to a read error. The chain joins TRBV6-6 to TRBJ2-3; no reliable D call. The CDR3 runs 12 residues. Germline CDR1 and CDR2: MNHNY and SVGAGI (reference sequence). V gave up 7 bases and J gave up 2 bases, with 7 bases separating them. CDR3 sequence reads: CASTGITDTQYL. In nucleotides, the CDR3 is TGTGCCAGCACCGGAATCACAGATACGCAGTATTTG.

The CDR3 nucleotides are TGCGCCAGCAGCCAAGGGATCGCAGGGCCTAATGAAAAACTGTTTTTT. It codes for CASSQGIAGPNEKLFF. V and J are TRBV4-3 and TRBJ1-4; tentatively, D is TRBD1 (5 bases). CDR3 length: 16 residues. V lost 1 base and J lost 3, with 12 bases in between. The V gene's germline CDR1 is LGHNA and CDR2 YSLEER.

CDR3 residues: CASMREAYTGELFF. CDR3 nucleotide sequence: TGTGCCAGCATGCGGGAGGCCTACACCGGGGAGCTGTTTTTT. The gene calls are TRBV27 and TRBJ2-2, with TRBD2 matching 8 bases. Trimming removed 7 bases from V and 3 bases from J; junction bases left unmatched: 4. Germline V CDR1 and CDR2: MNHEY, SMNVEV (reference sequence). This CDR3 spans 14 amino acids.

The CDR3 here is CASSPRTSGPYEQYF. The CDR3 nucleotides are TGTGCCAGCAGCCCTCGGACTAGCGGTCCCTACGAGCAGTACTTC. The chain uses TRBV7-9 and TRBJ2-7, with 10 nucleotides matching TRBD2. The CDR3 is 15 residues long. J lost 2 bases, V lost 5 bases, and 6 bases had no gene match. Germline CDR1 is SEHNR and CDR2 is FQNEAQ (reference sequence).

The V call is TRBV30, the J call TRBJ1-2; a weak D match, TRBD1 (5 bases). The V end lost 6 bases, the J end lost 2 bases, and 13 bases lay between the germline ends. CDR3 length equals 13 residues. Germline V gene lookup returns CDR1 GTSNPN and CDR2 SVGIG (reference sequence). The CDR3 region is CACNIRGNYGYTF. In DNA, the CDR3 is TGTGCCTGCAACATCCGGGGGAACTATGGCTACACCTTC. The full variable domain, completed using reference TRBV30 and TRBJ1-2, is SQTIHQWPATLVQPVGSPLSLECTVEGTSNPNLYWYRQAAGRGLQLLFYSVGIGQISSEVPQNLSASRPQDRQFILSSKKLLLSDSGFYLCACNIRGNYGYTFGSGTRLTVV.